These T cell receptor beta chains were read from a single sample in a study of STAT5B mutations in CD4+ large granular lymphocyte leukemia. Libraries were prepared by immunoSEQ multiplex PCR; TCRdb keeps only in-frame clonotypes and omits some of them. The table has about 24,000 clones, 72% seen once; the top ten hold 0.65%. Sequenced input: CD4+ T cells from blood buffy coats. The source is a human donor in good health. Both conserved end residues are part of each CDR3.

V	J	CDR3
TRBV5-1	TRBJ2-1	CASSAVAGSYNEQFF
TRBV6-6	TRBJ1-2	CASSLPSYGYTF
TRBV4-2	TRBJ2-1	CASSQDLLAGGEGEQFF
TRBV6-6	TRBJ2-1	CASRPQGFYNEQFF
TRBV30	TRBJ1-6	CAWSVRRTHNSPLHF
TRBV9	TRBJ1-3	CASSVDWLGNTIYF
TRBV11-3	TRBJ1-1	CASSPSPLGRNTEAFF
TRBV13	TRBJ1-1	CASSLYSGTVNTEAFF
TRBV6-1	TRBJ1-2	CASSEEAGGYGYTF
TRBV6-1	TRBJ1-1	CASRFGEAEAFF
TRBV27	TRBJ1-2	CASSRRYTF
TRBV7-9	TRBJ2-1	CASSPSESIQGTYNEQFF
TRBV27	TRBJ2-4	CASSSPLLAKNIQYF
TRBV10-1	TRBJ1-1	CASIRGGTEAFF
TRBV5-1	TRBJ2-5	CASSFSGLQETQYF
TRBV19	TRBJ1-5	CASRSGDQPQHF
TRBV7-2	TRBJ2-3	CASSSEGLGVDTQYF
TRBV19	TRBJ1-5	CASSIVGTGVNQPQHF
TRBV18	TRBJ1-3	CASSLTVVTGRGDTIYF
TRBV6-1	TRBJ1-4	CASSEAEVWRAGGYEKLFF
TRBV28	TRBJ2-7	CASSFRTGREQYF
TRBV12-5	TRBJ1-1	CASKKLDNTEAFF